Given below is one T cell receptor (beta chain) in context. Its antigen remains unidentified. This specimen belongs to a study of Graves' ophthalmopathy and Graves' hyperthyroidism. Regarding the study as a whole: As the model predicted ophthalmopathy progression, it achieved a sensitivity of nearly 71% and a specificity of 72% to 80%. Most expanded clonotypes from thyroid (those above 0.001 frequency) were also found in blood.

Germline V CDR1 and CDR2: MDHEN, SYDVKM. Trimming pared 1 base from V and 4 bases from J, leaving 23 bases between. The CDR3 length is 19 residues. Absence of ophthalmopathy within 18 months of follow-up defined stable hyperthyroidism. Diagnoses were established from clinical symptoms, serum thyroxine, TRAb, thyroid ultrasound and orbital computed tomography. Amplification of the TCR beta CDR3 regions used RNA transcripts (as template). HTBI primers served in a first-round RT-PCR, which a second-round multiplex PCR followed. TCRdb used MiXCR to reprocess the multiplex PCR reads, holding one entry per CDR3 protein. The sample gives 400,000 or so distinct CDR3 sequences, about 15% of which show up once; 2.4% is in the top ten.

The sequence was collected from an adult woman with stable Graves' hyperthyroidism. The chain recombines TRBV28 with TRBJ1-5; no definite D call. What was sequenced was peripheral blood. The CDR3 here is CASSLSNLRAPLQNQPQHF. DNA for the CDR3: TGTGCCAGCAGTTTATCAAACCTCCGGGCCCCCCTGCAGAATCAGCCCCAGCATTTT.